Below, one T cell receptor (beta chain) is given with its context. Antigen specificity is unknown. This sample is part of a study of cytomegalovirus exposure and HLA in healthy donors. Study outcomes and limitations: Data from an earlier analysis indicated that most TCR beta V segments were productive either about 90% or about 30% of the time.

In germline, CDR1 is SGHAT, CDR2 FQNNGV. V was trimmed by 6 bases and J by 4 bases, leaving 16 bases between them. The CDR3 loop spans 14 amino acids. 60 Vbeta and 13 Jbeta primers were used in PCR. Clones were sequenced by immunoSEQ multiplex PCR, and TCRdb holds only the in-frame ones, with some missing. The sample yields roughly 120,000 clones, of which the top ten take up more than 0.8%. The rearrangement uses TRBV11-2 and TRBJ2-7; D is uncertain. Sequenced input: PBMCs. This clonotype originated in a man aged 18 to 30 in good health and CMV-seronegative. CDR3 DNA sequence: TGTGCCAGCAGTCGAAGATACCAGGCTTACGAGCAGTACTTC. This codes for CASSRRYQAYEQYF.